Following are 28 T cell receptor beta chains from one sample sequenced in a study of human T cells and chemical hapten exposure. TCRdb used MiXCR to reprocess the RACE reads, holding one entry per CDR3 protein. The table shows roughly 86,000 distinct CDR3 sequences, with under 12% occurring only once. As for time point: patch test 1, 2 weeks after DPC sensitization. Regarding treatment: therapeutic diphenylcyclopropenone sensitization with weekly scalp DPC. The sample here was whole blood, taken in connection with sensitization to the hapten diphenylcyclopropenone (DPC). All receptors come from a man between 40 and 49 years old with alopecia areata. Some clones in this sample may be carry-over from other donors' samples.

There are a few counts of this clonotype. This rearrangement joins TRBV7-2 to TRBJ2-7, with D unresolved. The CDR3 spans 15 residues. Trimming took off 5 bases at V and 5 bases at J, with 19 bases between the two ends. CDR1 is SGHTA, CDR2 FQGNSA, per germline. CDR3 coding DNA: TGTGCCAGCAGCCCCAGAGCTCGGACCTTTGACGAGCAGTACTTC. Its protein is CASSPRARTFDEQYF.

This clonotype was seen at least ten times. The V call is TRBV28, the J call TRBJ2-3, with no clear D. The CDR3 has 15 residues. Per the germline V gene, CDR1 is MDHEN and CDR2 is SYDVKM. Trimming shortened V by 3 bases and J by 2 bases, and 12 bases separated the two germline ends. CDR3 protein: CASSFVRLPTDTQYF. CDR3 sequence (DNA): TGTGCCAGCAGTTTCGTCAGGCTTCCCACAGATACGCAGTATTTT.

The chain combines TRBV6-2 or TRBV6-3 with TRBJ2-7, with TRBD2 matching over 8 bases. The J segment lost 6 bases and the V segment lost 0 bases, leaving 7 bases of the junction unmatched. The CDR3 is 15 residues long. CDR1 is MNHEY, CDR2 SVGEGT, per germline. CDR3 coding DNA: TGTGCCAGCAGTTACTCGGGCAGCGGGAGTAGCGAGCAGTACGTC. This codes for CASSYSGSGSSEQYV.

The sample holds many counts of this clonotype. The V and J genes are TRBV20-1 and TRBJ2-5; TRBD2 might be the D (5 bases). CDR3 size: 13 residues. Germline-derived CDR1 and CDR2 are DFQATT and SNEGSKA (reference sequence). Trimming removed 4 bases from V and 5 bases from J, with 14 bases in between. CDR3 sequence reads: CSATGNRGETQYF. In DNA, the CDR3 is TGCAGTGCTACTGGGAATCGGGGTGAGACCCAGTACTTC.

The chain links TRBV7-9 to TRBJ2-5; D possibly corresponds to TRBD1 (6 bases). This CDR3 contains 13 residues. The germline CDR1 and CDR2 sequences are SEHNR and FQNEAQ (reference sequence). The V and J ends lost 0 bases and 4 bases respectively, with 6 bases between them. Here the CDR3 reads CASSLAGGETQYF. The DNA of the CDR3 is TGTGCCAGCAGCTTAGCAGGGGGAGAGACCCAGTACTTC.

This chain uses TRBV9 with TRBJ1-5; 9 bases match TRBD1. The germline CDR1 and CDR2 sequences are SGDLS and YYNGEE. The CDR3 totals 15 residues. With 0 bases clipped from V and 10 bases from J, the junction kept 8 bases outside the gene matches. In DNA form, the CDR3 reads TGTGCCAGCAGCGTAGGGGACAGGGTGAATCGCCCCCAGCATTTT. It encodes CASSVGDRVNRPQHF.

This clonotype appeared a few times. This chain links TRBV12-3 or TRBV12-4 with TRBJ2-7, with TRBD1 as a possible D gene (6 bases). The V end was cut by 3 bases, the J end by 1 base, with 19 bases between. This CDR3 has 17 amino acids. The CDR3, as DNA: TGTGCCAGCAGTTTTATGGGAGAAAACAGGGAATCCTACGAGCAGTACGTC. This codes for CASSFMGENRESYEQYV.

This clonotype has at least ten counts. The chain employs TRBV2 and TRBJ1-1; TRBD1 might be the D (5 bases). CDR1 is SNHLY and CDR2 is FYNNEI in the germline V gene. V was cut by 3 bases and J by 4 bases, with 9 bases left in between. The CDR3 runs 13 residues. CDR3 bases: TGTGCCAGCAGTGACGGCCAGGGCACTGAAGCTTTCTTT. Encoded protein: CASSDGQGTEAFF.

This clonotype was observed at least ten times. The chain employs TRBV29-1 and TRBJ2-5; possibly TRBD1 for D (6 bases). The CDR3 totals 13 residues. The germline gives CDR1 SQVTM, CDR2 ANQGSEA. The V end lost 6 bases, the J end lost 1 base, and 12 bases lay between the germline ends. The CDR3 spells CSVAPDSQETQYF. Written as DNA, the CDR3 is TGCAGCGTCGCCCCGGACAGCCAAGAGACCCAGTACTTC.

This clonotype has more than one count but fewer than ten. CDR3: CASSGGGSYNEQFF. For the CDR3, the DNA is TGTGCCAGCAGCGGCGGGGGGTCTTACAATGAGCAGTTCTTC. This sequence joins TRBV9 and TRBJ2-1; 8 bases align to TRBD2. Germline lookup yields CDR1 SGDLS and CDR2 YYNGEE. V lost 3 bases, J lost 4 bases, and 3 bases stayed unmatched. CDR3 size: 14 residues.

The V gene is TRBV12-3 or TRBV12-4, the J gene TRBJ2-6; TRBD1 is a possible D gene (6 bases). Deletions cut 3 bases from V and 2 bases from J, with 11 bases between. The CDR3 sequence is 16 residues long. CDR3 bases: TGTGCCAGCAGTTTGAGGGGGACGGCTGGGGCCAACGTCCTGACTTTC. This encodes CASSLRGTAGANVLTF.

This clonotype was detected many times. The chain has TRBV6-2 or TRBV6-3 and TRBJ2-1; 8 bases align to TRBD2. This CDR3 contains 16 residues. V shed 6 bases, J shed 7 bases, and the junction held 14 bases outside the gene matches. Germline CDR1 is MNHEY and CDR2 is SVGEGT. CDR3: CASSPTGSGSWNEQFF. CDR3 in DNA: TGTGCCAGCAGCCCGACGGGCAGCGGGAGTTGGAATGAGCAGTTCTTC.

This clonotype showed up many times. The CDR3 DNA reads as TGTGCCAGCAGTTACCTTTCACAGGGGGCGGGCGAGCAGTACGTC. This translates into CASSYLSQGAGEQYV. The chain uses TRBV6-6 and TRBJ2-7, with 9 nucleotides matching TRBD1. The CDR3 is 15 residues long. After removal of 2 bases from V and 6 bases from J, the junction contained 8 bases not matched to a gene. In germline, CDR1 is MNHNY, CDR2 SVGAGI (reference sequence).

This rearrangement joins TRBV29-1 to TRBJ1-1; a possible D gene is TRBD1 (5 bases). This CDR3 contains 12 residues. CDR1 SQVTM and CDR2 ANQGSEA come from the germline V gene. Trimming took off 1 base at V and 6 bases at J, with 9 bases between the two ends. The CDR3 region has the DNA TGCAGCGTTGAAGTAGGGGTGGCTGAAGCTTTCTTT. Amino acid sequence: CSVEVGVAEAFF.

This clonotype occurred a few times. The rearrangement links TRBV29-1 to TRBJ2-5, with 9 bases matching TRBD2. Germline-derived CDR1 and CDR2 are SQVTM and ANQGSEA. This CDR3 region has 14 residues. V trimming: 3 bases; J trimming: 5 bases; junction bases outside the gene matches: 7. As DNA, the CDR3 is TGCAGCGTTGATCGGGCTAGCGGGACGGAGACCCAGTACTTC. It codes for CSVDRASGTETQYF. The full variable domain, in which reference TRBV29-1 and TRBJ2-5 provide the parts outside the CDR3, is SAVISQKPSRDICQRGTSLTIQCQVDSQVTMMFWYRQQPGQSLTLIATANQGSEATYESGFVIDKFPISRPNLTFSTLTVSNMSPEDSSIYLCSVDRASGTETQYFGPGTRLLVL.

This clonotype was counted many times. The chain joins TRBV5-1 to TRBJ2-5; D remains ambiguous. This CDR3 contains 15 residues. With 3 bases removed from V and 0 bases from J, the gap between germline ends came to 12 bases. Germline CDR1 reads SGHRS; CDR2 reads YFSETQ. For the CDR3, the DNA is TGCGCCAGCAGCTCGACCTGGACGAACCAAGAGACCCAGTACTTC. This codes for CASSSTWTNQETQYF.

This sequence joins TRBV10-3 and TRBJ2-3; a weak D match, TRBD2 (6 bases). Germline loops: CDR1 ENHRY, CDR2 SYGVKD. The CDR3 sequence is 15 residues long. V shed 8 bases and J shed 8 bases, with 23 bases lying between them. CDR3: CAIVKDLAAPRTQYF. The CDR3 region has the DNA TGTGCCATCGTTAAGGACTTAGCGGCCCCCCGTACGCAGTATTTT.

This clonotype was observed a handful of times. CDR3 in amino acids: CASSPDKSTDTQYF. CDR3 bases: TGTGCCAGCAGCCCGGACAAAAGCACAGATACGCAGTATTTT. The rearrangement uses TRBV5-4 and TRBJ2-3; possible D gene TRBD1, 5 bases. V was cut by 4 bases and J by 0 bases, with 9 bases left in between. The germline V gene encodes CDR1 SGHNT and CDR2 YYREEE (reference sequence). There are 14 residues in the CDR3. Together with reference TRBV5-4 and TRBJ2-3, the CDR3 gives the full variable domain: ETGVTQSPTHLIKTRGQQVTLRCSSQSGHNTVSWYQQALGQGPQFIFQYYREEENGRGNFPPRFSGLQFPNYSSELNVNALELDDSALYLCASSPDKSTDTQYFGPGTRLTVL.

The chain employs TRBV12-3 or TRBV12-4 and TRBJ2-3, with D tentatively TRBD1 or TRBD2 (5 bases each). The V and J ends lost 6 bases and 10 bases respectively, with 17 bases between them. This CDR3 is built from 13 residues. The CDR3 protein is CASSQNPLGAQYF. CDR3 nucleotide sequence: TGTGCCAGCAGCCAAAACCCACTAGGGGCGCAGTATTTT.

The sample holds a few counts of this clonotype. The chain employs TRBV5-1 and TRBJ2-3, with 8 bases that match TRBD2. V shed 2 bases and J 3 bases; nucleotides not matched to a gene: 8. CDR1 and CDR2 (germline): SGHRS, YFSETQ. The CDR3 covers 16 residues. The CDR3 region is CASSFPLAGPTDTQYF. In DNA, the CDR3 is TGCGCCAGCAGCTTTCCCTTAGCGGGACCGACAGATACGCAGTATTTT.

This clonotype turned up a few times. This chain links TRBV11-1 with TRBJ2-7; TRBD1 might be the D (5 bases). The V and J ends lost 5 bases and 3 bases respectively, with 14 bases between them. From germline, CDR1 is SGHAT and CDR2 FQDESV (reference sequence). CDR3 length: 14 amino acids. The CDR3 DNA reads TGTGCCAGCAGCCCCCACAGGAACAGCTACGAGCAGTACTTC. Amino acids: CASSPHRNSYEQYF. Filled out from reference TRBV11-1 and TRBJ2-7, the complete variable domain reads EAEVAQSPRYKITEKSQAVAFWCDPISGHATLYWYRQILGQGPELLVQFQDESVVDDSQLPKDRFSAERLKGVDSTLKIQPAELGDSAMYLCASSPHRNSYEQYFGPGTRLTVT.

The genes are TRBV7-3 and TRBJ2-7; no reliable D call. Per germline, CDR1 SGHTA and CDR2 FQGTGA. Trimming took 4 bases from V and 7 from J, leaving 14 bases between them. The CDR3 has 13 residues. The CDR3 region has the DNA TGTGCCAGCAGCTCCAAGATCGGAGTGGAGCAGTACGTC. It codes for CASSSKIGVEQYV.

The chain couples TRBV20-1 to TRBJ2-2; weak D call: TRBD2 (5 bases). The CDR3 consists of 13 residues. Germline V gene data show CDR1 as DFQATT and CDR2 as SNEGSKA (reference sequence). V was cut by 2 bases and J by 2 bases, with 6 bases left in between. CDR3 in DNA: TGCAGTGCTAGACTAGCCAACACCGGGGAGCTGTTTTTT. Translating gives CSARLANTGELFF.

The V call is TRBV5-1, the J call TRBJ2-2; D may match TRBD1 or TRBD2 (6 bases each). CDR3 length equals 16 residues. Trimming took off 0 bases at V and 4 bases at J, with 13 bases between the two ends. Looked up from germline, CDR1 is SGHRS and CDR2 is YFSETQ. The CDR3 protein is CASSLDRGLGTGELFF. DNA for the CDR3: TGCGCCAGCAGCTTGGATCGGGGGCTTGGCACCGGGGAGCTGTTTTTT.

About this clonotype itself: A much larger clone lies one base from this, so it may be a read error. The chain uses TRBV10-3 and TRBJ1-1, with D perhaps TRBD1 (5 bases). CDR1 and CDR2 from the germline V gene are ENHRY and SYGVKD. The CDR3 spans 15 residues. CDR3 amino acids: CTISEGLSTNTEAFF. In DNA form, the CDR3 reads TGTACCATCAGTGAGGGACTCTCGACGAACACTGAAGCTTTCTTT.

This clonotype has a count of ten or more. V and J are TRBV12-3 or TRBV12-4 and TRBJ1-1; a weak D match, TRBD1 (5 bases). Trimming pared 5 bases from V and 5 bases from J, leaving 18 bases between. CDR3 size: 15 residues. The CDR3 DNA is TGTGCCAGCAGTCCGACCCGAGGGGAGGGGACTGAAGCTTTCTTT. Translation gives CASSPTRGEGTEAFF.

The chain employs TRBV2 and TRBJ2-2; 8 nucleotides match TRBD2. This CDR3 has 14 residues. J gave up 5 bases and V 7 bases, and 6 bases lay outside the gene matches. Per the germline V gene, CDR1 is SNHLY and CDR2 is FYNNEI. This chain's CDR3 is CASTTGGPTGELFF. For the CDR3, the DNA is TGTGCCAGCACGACGGGAGGGCCTACCGGGGAGCTGTTTTTT.

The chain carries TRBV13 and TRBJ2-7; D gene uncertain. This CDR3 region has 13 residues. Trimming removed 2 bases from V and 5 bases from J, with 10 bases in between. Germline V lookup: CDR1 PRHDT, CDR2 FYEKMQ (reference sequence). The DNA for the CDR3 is TGTGCCAGCAGCTTATATGGGTACCACGAGCAGTACGTC. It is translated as CASSLYGYHEQYV.